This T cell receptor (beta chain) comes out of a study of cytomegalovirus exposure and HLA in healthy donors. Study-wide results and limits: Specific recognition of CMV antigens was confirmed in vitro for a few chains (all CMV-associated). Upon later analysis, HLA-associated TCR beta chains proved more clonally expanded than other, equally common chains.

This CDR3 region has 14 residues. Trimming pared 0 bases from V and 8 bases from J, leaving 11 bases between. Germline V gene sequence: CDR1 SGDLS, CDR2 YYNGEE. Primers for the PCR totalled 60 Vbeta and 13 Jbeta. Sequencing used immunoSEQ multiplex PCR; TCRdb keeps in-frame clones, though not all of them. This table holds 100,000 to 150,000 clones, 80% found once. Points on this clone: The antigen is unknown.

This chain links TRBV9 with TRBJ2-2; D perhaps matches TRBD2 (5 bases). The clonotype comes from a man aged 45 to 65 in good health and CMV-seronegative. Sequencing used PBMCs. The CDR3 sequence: CASSVGGPRGELFF. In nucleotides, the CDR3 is TGTGCCAGCAGCGTAGGAGGGCCGCGTGGGGAGCTGTTTTTT.